These 24 T cell receptor beta chains originate from one sample sequenced in a study of cytomegalovirus exposure and HLA in healthy donors. Researchers ran the PCR with 60 Vbeta and 13 Jbeta primers. The protocol was immunoSEQ multiplex PCR, while the TCRdb copy is restricted to in-frame clones and leaves out a portion. The top ten clones hold 3.5% to 4% of a sample with about 100,000 clones, 50% to 65% of them seen once. The sequenced material came from PBMCs. Every receptor here comes from a man aged 25 to 40 in good health and CMV-seropositive.

The chain employs TRBV5-6 and TRBJ2-2; 9 bases match TRBD1. The CDR3 has 16 amino acids. Germline CDR1 SGHDT, CDR2 YYEEEE. V gave up 2 bases and J gave up 7 bases; unmatched junction bases: 9. CDR3 coding DNA: TGTGCCAGCAGCTTCGTGACAGGGGGTTGGAACGGGGAGCTGTTTTTT. Protein product: CASSFVTGGWNGELFF.

In this sample, this clone turned up a few times. V and J are TRBV11-3 and TRBJ1-1; D remains unclear. This CDR3 comprises 12 residues. Germline V gene data show CDR1 as SGHNT and CDR2 as YENEEA. With 4 bases removed from V and 4 bases from J, the gap between germline ends came to 7 bases. The CDR3 sequence: CASSSLGTEAFF. The CDR3 DNA sequence: TGTGCCAGCAGCTCGCTCGGCACTGAAGCTTTCTTT.

The chain combines TRBV6-5 with TRBJ2-1, with a weak D call TRBD2 (5 bases). Trimming pared 5 bases from V and 3 bases from J, leaving 11 bases between. CDR3 length: 14 residues. Germline assignment: CDR1 MNHEY and CDR2 SVGAGI. CDR3 DNA sequence: TGTGCCAGCAGTCCCGGGAAGCTCTACAATGAGCAGTTCTTC. Translated: CASSPGKLYNEQFF.

This sequence joins TRBV11-2 and TRBJ1-3; 11 bases line up with TRBD1. With 5 bases clipped from V and 8 bases from J, the junction kept 8 bases outside the gene matches. The CDR3 sequence is 15 residues long. Germline-derived CDR1 and CDR2 are SGHAT and FQNNGV. In DNA form, the CDR3 reads TGTGCCAGCAGCGTCGGGACAGGGGGATCGGACACCATATATTTT. It is translated as CASSVGTGGSDTIYF.

The chain is built from TRBV5-1 and TRBJ1-3; no reliable D call. This CDR3 has 13 amino acids. The V end lost 4 bases, the J end lost 8 bases, and 13 bases lay between the germline ends. The germline gives CDR1 SGHRS, CDR2 YFSETQ. The CDR3 is CASSPYFLDTIYF. The CDR3 DNA reads TGCGCCAGCAGCCCCTACTTTCTGGACACCATATATTTT. Together with reference TRBV5-1 and TRBJ1-3, the CDR3 gives the full variable domain: KAGVTQTPRYLIKTRGQQVTLSCSPISGHRSVSWYQQTPGQGLQFLFEYFSETQRNKGNFPGRFSGRQFSNSRSEMNVSTLELGDSALYLCASSPYFLDTIYFGEGSWLTVV.

This chain joins TRBV4-1 and TRBJ2-7; a possible D gene is TRBD2 (6 bases). Trimming took off 0 bases at V and 3 bases at J, with 12 bases between the two ends. Germline CDR1 and CDR2: MGHRA and YSYEKL. This CDR3 spans 15 amino acids. DNA for the CDR3: TGCGCCAGCAGCCAAGAACCGCGGGGTTTCTACGAGCAGTACTTC. This codes for CASSQEPRGFYEQYF.

In its sample, this clone was seen a few times. J is TRBJ2-5 and V is TRBV7-9; D perhaps matches TRBD2 (6 bases). CDR1 is SEHNR, CDR2 FQNEAQ, per germline (reference sequence). This CDR3 has 16 amino acids. Trimming removed 3 bases from V and 5 bases from J, with 19 bases in between. The CDR3 nucleotides read TGTGCCAGCAGCTTTCGGACCAGCAGGGAGGTGGAGACCCAGTACTTC. It specifies CASSFRTSREVETQYF.

The chain is built from TRBV5-1 and TRBJ1-2, with 11 positions matching TRBD1. The CDR3 has 15 amino acids. Trimming at V came to 5 bases and at J to 3 bases, leaving 6 bases not matched to a gene. Germline loops: CDR1 SGHRS, CDR2 YFSETQ. In nucleotides, the CDR3 is TGCGCCAGCAGAATACCGGGACAGGGGGACTATGGCTACACCTTC. This gives the protein CASRIPGQGDYGYTF.

This clone was detected only once. The gene calls are TRBV14 and TRBJ2-1; 8 nucleotides align to TRBD2. CDR3 length: 15 amino acids. J gave up 4 bases and V 0 bases, and 2 bases lay outside the gene matches. CDR1 is SGHDN, CDR2 FVKESK, per germline. The CDR3 DNA reads TGTGCCAGCAGCCAAGAACGGGGGGGTTACAATGAGCAGTTCTTC. Protein: CASSQERGGYNEQFF.

This chain joins TRBV4-2 and TRBJ1-5, with D possibly matching TRBD1 (6 bases). The CDR3 covers 16 residues. V was shortened by 1 base and J by 7 bases, with 17 bases between the two germline ends. CDR1 is LGHNA, CDR2 YNFKEQ, per germline. CDR3 sequence: CASSQAQGWNGQPQHF. The DNA for the CDR3 is TGTGCCAGCAGCCAAGCCCAGGGGTGGAACGGGCAGCCCCAGCATTTT.

The V gene is TRBV19, the J gene TRBJ2-2; 7 nucleotides match TRBD2. This CDR3 contains 16 residues. Trimming took 6 bases from V and 1 from J; bases not matched to a gene: 8. CDR1 LNHDA and CDR2 SQIVND come from the germline V gene (reference sequence). The CDR3 coding sequence is TGTGCCAGTAGCCCACCGGAGCGGGAGAACACCGGGGAGCTGTTTTTT. It encodes CASSPPERENTGELFF.

The J gene is TRBJ1-6, the V gene TRBV10-3; possibly TRBD1 for D (5 bases). V lost 2 bases and J 9 bases, leaving 23 bases between the germline ends. This CDR3 spans 18 amino acids. CDR1 and CDR2 from the germline V gene are ENHRY and SYGVKD. The CDR3 sequence: CAISETFQGRLVSSPLHF. Here the CDR3 DNA reads TGTGCCATCAGTGAGACCTTTCAGGGAAGGTTGGTTAGTTCACCCCTCCACTTT.

This rearrangement joins TRBV29-1 to TRBJ2-2; no definite D call. Per germline, CDR1 SQVTM and CDR2 ANQGSEA. V was shortened by 0 bases and J by 5 bases, with 13 bases between the two germline ends. CDR3 length: 15 amino acids. The CDR3 is CSVEDGTVLTGELFF. CDR3 coding DNA: TGCAGCGTTGAAGATGGTACAGTGTTGACCGGGGAGCTGTTTTTT.

V usage is TRBV18 and J usage is TRBJ2-5; 9 bases map to TRBD2. The CDR3 spans 14 residues. The germline V gene has CDR1 KGHSH and CDR2 LQKENI. The ends lost 4 bases at V and 5 bases at J; junction bases unmatched: 5. The CDR3 sequence is CASSLGTSRETQYF. DNA of the CDR3: TGTGCCAGCTCACTGGGGACTAGCAGGGAGACCCAGTACTTC.

The chain's CDR3 is CASSSPPEVIEQYF. CDR3 DNA sequence: TGTGCCAGTAGTAGCCCCCCAGAGGTTATTGAGCAGTACTTC. J is TRBJ2-7 and V is TRBV19, with D unresolved. CDR3 size: 14 residues. Trimming cost V 4 bases and J 7 bases, with 17 bases left between them. Germline CDR1 LNHDA, CDR2 SQIVND (reference sequence).

V usage is TRBV6-4 and J usage is TRBJ1-2; D perhaps matches TRBD1 (5 bases). The V end was cut by 4 bases, the J end by 9 bases, with 18 bases between. The germline V gene encodes CDR1 MRHNA and CDR2 SNTAGT. This CDR3 is 14 amino acids long. In DNA, the CDR3 is TGTGCCAGCAGTGTTCTCTTATGGGAGGGGAGCTACACCTTC. It encodes CASSVLLWEGSYTF.

The chain has TRBV5-6 and TRBJ1-3; D remains unclear. The CDR3 runs 16 residues. Germline loops: CDR1 SGHDT, CDR2 YYEEEE. Trimming took off 4 bases at V and 4 bases at J, with 18 bases between the two ends. CDR3 DNA sequence: TGTGCCAGCAGCCCCATCCCCCTCGGACTGGGAAACACCATATATTTT. It specifies CASSPIPLGLGNTIYF.

The chain is built from TRBV9 and TRBJ2-5; D perhaps matches TRBD2 (7 bases). Germline V gene data show CDR1 as SGDLS and CDR2 as YYNGEE. The CDR3 is 13 amino acids. Trimming took 4 bases from V and 4 from J, leaving 11 bases between them. The CDR3 reads CASSRGAGETQYF. In nucleotides, the CDR3 is TGTGCCAGCAGCCGGGGGGCCGGAGAGACCCAGTACTTC.

The chain couples TRBV5-1 to TRBJ2-4; TRBD1 matches 11 bases. Germline loops: CDR1 SGHRS, CDR2 YFSETQ. The CDR3 has 14 residues. Trimming took 4 bases from V and 8 from J; bases not matched to a gene: 5. Here the CDR3 reads CASSPDRGRDIQYF. CDR3 DNA: TGCGCCAGCAGCCCGGACAGGGGGCGCGACATTCAGTACTTC.

This clone was detected a few times. V is TRBV19 and J is TRBJ1-5; 7 bases agree with TRBD1. Unmatched junction bases numbered 9, after V lost 5 bases and J lost 5 bases. Looked up from germline, CDR1 is LNHDA and CDR2 is SQIVND (reference sequence). The CDR3 totals 15 residues. CDR3 sequence: CASSPIDREDQPQHF. The DNA of the CDR3 is TGTGCCAGTAGTCCCATTGACAGGGAGGATCAGCCCCAGCATTTT.

The rearrangement joins TRBV7-2 to TRBJ1-2; D ambiguous. The germline V gene has CDR1 SGHTA and CDR2 FQGNSA. This CDR3 spans 15 amino acids. The V end lost 5 bases, the J end lost 1 base, and 14 bases lay between the germline ends. This CDR3 is CASSSPRRYNYGYTF. The CDR3, as DNA: TGTGCCAGCAGCAGCCCGAGGCGCTATAACTATGGCTACACCTTC.

This clone showed up just a few times. The chain links TRBV6-5 to TRBJ1-1, with TRBD1 matching 9 bases. The V and J ends lost 5 bases and 4 bases, in that order; junction bases with no gene match: 5. This CDR3 contains 14 residues. Germline values: CDR1 MNHEY, CDR2 SVGAGI. CDR3 residues: CASSEQGAVTEAFF. The CDR3 DNA reads TGTGCCAGCAGTGAACAGGGGGCCGTCACTGAAGCTTTCTTT.

The rearrangement joins TRBV29-1 to TRBJ2-1; D unclear. There are 11 residues in the CDR3. Germline V gene sequence: CDR1 SQVTM, CDR2 ANQGSEA. V gave up 8 bases and J gave up 3 bases, with 8 bases separating them. CDR3: CSSLVYNEQFF. In DNA form, the CDR3 reads TGCAGCTCTCTAGTCTACAATGAGCAGTTCTTC.

The chain links TRBV6-5 to TRBJ2-7; weak D call: TRBD2 (5 bases). The CDR3 is 16 residues long. Per germline, CDR1 MNHEY and CDR2 SVGAGI. V was clipped by 2 bases and J by 4 bases, with 18 bases between them. CDR3 sequence reads: CASSYTPEASNYEQYF. CDR3 DNA sequence: TGTGCCAGCAGTTACACTCCGGAGGCCTCCAATTACGAGCAGTACTTC.